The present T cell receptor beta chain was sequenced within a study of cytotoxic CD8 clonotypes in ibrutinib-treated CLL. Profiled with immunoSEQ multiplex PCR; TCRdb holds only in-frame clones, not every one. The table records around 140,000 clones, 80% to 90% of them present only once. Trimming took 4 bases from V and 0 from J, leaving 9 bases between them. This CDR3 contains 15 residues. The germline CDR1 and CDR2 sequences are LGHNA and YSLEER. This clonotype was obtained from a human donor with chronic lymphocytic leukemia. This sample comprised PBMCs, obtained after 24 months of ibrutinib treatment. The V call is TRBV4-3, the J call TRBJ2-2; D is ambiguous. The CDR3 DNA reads TGCGCCAGCAGCCGGGCAGCCTCGAACACCGGGGAGCTGTTTTTT. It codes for CASSRAASNTGELFF.